This section outlines one T cell receptor beta chain sequence together with its context. It is likely a read error: a sequence one base away is far more abundant. Other DNA sequences in the sample encode the same CDR3. These data belong to a study of shared clonotypes between healthy human individuals. About the study: The donor pool was made up of two women and three men aged 18 to 49.

Running of the assay took place at deep level. The table came from immunoSEQ multiplex PCR; TCRdb's copy has only in-frame clones and leaves some out. Among over 400,000 clones listed, approximately 81% were seen once. There are 17 residues in the CDR3. Per the germline V gene, CDR1 is MGHRA and CDR2 is YSYEKL. Trimming removed 4 bases from V and 0 bases from J, with 16 bases in between. The rearrangement uses TRBV4-1 and TRBJ2-1; D ambiguous. Sequencing was performed on PBMCs. The TCR was taken from a woman in her forties in good health. Some clones in this sample may be carry-over from other donors' samples. In nucleotides, the CDR3 is TGCGCCAGCAGCCCATACGGTACGGTAAGCTCCTACAATGAGCAGTTCTTC. This encodes CASSPYGTVSSYNEQFF.